Following are 3 T cell receptor beta chains from one sample sequenced in a study of cytomegalovirus exposure and HLA in healthy donors. Assay used: immunoSEQ multiplex PCR; TCRdb lists only in-frame clones, some missing. This table has some 180,000 clones, more than 75% appearing once. Sequencing was performed on PBMCs. The receptors were sampled from a man aged 30 to 39 in good health and CMV-seropositive.

The sample holds a few counts of this clone. The gene calls are TRBV28 and TRBJ1-1; D is undetermined. The V and J ends lost 1 base and 5 bases respectively, with 8 bases between them. Germline CDR1 and CDR2: MDHEN and SYDVKM. The CDR3 runs 13 residues. This CDR3 is CASSLLQGTEAFF. The CDR3 DNA is TGTGCCAGCAGTTTATTACAAGGAACTGAAGCTTTCTTT. The entire variable domain, with the rest obtained from reference TRBV28 and TRBJ1-1, is as follows: DVKVTQSSRYLVKRTGEKVFLECVQDMDHENMFWYRQDPGLGLRLIYFSYDVKMKEKGDIPEGYSVSREKKERFSLILESASTNQTSMYLCASSLLQGTEAFFGQGTRLTVV.

The chain employs TRBV6-1 and TRBJ2-3; 7 bases map to TRBD1. The CDR3 is 14 amino acids. Germline V lookup: CDR1 MNHNS, CDR2 SASEGT. With V trimmed by 8 bases and J by 4 bases, 9 bases remained unmatched. The CDR3 nucleotides are TGTGCCAGCCGACTACAGGGGAGCGCAGATACGCAGTATTTT. Translated, it gives CASRLQGSADTQYF.

This clone was detected once. This chain links TRBV5-6 with TRBJ2-5; no reliable D call. The germline CDR1 and CDR2 sequences are SGHDT and YYEEEE. CDR3 length equals 13 residues. Deletions cut 1 base from V and 5 bases from J, with 9 bases between. The CDR3 coding sequence is TGTGCCAGCAGCTTGCCTGTGGGGGAGACCCAGTACTTC. Residues: CASSLPVGETQYF.